Described below is a single T cell receptor (beta chain) sequence and its context. Its cognate antigen has yet to be identified. Per-base quality was not reported, and no clone a single base away is much larger than it. The data belong to a study of STAT3 mutations in large granular lymphocyte leukemia (dated by TCRdb to about 2019). About the full investigation: Roughly half of the T-LGLL patients who were sequenced longitudinally carried canonical activating STAT3 mutations. Over half of the T-LGLL patients were given one or more immunosuppressive therapy regimens, and 40% of the treated patients had a hematologic response. Serial deep sequencing of TCRbeta CDR3 and STAT3 was performed in patients with T-cell large granular lymphocyte leukemia to reconstruct clonal hierarchy and dynamics. From an initial cohort of hundreds of LGL patients, roughly 20 representative T-LGLL cases were selected for longitudinal TCRbeta and STAT3 sequencing. As controls, the study also included longitudinal sequencing of a couple of patients with natural killer LGL leukemia. Patients were sequenced at approximately 3.7 time points on average, with the number of samplings per patient ranging from 2 to 8. Broad study findings and their caveats: In 6 of 18 patients, TCR clonotype switching occurred after therapy, and every newly emerging clone was STAT3 wild type. Several patients had a dominant TCR clone burden greater than the STAT3 mutant burden, which suggests that the STAT3 mutation arose secondarily within a clone that had already expanded. At least one immunodominant TCRbeta clonotype was identified in every T-LGLL patient, and multiple immunodominant subclonotypes were identified in about half of the T-LGLL patients. Persisting codominant clonotypes in some patients meant a small but highly pathogenic clone may have been missed. Because no samples were available when a clone first appeared, clonal expansion had to be inferred from samplings taken at other points. Variable intervals between samplings and differing treatment regimens complicated linking therapy response to changes in TCR clonal burden.

DNA was extracted from blood mononuclear cells, with the same DNA used for both TCR and STAT3 sequencing. An Illumina MiSeq was used to sequence the TCRbeta libraries, yielding an average of roughly 41,000 productive templates per sample. Multiplex PCR amplification was used to generate TCRbeta CDR3 libraries with the immunoSEQ assay. On the study's bioinformatics: Repertoire diversity was computed as previously defined, with values near 0 indicating extremely monoclonal samples. Not all clones reach the TCRdb copy of this immuneACCESS table, which keeps in-frame sequences only. Checked studies attribute under half of the gap to unresolved V genes and leave the rest unexplained. V and J calls and clone size are given by that table; D and trimming were obtained from the DNA. Here the sample has about 5,500 clones; about 95% occur a single time. The ten largest clones add up to about 30% of the sample.

V gives up 3 bases and J gives up 8 bases, and the segment between their germline ends measures 10 bases. The cysteine opens and the phenylalanine closes a CDR3 of 11 amino acids. Only the CDR3 DNA stays, 33 bases, in frame from base 1. The germline V gene (reference sequence) provides CDR1 GTSNPN and CDR2 SVGIG. Material: peripheral blood mononuclear cells. The chain links TRBV30 with TRBJ1-2; the D gene identity is not certain. This clonotype was obtained from a man aged 55-75 years with T-cell large granular lymphocyte leukemia. Some clones in this sample may be carry-over from other donors' samples. The age is the age at diagnosis. The CDR3 loop reads CAWRGSGGYTF. The nucleotide sequence reads as follows: TGTGCCTGGAGAGGGTCCGGGGGCTACACCTTC.